This T cell receptor (beta chain) was retrieved from a study of blood T cell repertoires in COVID-19. Turning to the study itself: Sites in the United States, Italy and Spain provided acute and convalescent COVID-19 samples. PBMCs, B-cell-depleted T cells, or T cells provided the cDNA or gDNA that made up the material.

The CDR3 covers 12 residues. V dropped 6 bases and J dropped 5 bases, with 8 bases sitting between them. From germline, CDR1 is SEHNR and CDR2 FQNEAQ (reference sequence). Using immunoSEQ multiplex PCR, the repertoire was profiled, and TCRdb retains in-frame clones only, with some absent. The sample contains hundreds of thousands of clones, around four fifths of which appear only once. This clone was seen a few times. Sequenced material: peripheral blood. The chain couples TRBV7-9 to TRBJ2-1; D is uncertain. The receptor comes from a middle-aged woman with active or convalescent COVID-19. CDR3: CASSLTHNEQFF. CDR3 in DNA: TGTGCCAGCAGTTTGACACACAATGAGCAGTTCTTC. Filled out from reference TRBV7-9 and TRBJ2-1, the complete variable domain reads DTGVSQNPRHKITKRGQNVTFRCDPISEHNRLYWYRQTLGQGPEFLTYFQNEAQLEKSRLLSDRFSAERPKGSFSTLEIQRTEQGDSAMYLCASSLTHNEQFFGPGTRLTVL.